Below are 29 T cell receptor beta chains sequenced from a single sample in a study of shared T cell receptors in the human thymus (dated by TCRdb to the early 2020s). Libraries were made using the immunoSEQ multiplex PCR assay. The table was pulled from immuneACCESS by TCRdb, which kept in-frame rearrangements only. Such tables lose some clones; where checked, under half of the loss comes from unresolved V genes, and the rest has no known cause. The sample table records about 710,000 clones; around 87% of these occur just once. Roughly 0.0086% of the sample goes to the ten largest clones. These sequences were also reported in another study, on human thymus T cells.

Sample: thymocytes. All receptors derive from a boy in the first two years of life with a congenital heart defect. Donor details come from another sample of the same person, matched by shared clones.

This CDR3 is CASSESEGGGTDTQYF. CDR3 bases: TGCGCCAGCAGTGAGTCGGAGGGAGGTGGGACAGATACGCAGTATTTT. V gene TRBV10-1 combines with J gene TRBJ2-3; possible D gene TRBD2, 6 bases. The CDR3 is 16 residues long. Per germline, CDR1 WNHNN and CDR2 SYGVQD (reference sequence). V dropped 0 bases and J dropped 3 bases, with 13 bases sitting between them.

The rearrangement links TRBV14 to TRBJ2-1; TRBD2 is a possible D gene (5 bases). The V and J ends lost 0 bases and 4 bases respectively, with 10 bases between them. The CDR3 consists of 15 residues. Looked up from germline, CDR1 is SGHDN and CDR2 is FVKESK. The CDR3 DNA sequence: TGTGCCAGCAGCCAAGAGAGCGGAGGTTACAATGAGCAGTTCTTC. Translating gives CASSQESGGYNEQFF.

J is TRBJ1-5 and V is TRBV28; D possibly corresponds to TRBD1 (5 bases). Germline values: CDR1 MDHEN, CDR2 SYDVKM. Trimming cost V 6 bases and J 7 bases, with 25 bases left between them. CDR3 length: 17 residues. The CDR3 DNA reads TGTGCCAGCAGCAGACACGCACACATTTGGGGGGGGCAGCCCCAGCATTTT. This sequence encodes CASSRHAHIWGGQPQHF.

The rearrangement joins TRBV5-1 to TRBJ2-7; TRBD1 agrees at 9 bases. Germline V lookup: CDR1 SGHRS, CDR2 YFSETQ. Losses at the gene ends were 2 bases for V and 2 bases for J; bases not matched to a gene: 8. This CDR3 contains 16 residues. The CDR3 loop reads CASSFTGGAPTYEQYF. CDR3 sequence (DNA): TGCGCCAGCAGCTTTACAGGGGGCGCTCCTACCTACGAGCAGTACTTC.

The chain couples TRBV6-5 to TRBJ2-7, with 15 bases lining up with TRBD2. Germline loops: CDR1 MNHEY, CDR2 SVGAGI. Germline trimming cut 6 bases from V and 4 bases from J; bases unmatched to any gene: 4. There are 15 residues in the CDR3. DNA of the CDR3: TGTGCCAGCAGAGACGGACTAGCGGGAGGGTACGAGCAGTACTTC. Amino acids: CASRDGLAGGYEQYF.

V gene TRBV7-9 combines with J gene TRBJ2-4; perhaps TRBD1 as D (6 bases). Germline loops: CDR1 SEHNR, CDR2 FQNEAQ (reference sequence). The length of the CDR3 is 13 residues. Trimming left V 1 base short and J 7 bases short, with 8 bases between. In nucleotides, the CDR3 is TGTGCCAGCAGCTTAGACAGGGAGAACATTCAGTACTTC. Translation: CASSLDRENIQYF.

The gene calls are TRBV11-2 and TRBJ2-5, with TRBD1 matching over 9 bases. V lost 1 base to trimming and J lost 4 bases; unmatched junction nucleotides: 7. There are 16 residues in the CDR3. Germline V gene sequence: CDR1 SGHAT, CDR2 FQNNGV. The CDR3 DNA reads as TGTGCCAGCAGCTTAGTGGACAGGGGAAGAGGAGAGACCCAGTACTTC. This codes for CASSLVDRGRGETQYF.

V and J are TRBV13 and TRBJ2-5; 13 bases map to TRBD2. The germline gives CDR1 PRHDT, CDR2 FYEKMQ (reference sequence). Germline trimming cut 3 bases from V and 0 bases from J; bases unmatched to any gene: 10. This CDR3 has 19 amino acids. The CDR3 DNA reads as TGTGCCAGCAGCTTCCGGCTGGGACTAGCGGGAAAATACCAAGAGACCCAGTACTTC. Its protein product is CASSFRLGLAGKYQETQYF.

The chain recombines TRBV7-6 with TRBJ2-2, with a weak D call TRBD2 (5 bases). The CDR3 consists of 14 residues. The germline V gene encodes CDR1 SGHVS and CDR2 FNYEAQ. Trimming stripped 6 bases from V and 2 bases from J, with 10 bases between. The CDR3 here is CASRLGSNTGELFF. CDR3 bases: TGTGCCAGCAGGCTAGGGAGTAACACCGGGGAGCTGTTTTTT. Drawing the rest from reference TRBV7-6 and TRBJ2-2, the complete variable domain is GAGVSQSPRYKVTKRGQDVALRCDPISGHVSLYWYRQALGQGPEFLTYFNYEAQQDKSGLPNDRFSAERPEGSISTLTIQRTEQRDSAMYRCASRLGSNTGELFFGEGSRLTVL.

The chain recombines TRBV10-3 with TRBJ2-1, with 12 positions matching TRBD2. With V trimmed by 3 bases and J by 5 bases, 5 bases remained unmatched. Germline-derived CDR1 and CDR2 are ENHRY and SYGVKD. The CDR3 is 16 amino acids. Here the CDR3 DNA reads TGTGCCATCAGTGAAGGGACTAGCGGGCACGACAATGAGCAGTTCTTC. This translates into CAISEGTSGHDNEQFF.

The CDR3 DNA is TGCGCCAGCAGCCAAGCCTTTGGACAGGGCTACGAGCAGTACTTC. It specifies CASSQAFGQGYEQYF. The chain is built from TRBV4-3 and TRBJ2-7; 8 nucleotides agree with TRBD1. Germline V gives CDR1 LGHNA, CDR2 YSLEER. The J segment lost 3 bases and the V segment lost 1 base, leaving 5 bases of the junction unmatched. The CDR3 contains 15 residues.

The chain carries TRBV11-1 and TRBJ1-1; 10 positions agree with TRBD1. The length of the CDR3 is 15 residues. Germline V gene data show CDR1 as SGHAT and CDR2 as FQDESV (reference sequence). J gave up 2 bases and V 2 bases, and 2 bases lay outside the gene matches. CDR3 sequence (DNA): TGTGCCAGCAGCTTAAAGACAGGGGGCAACACTGAAGCTTTCTTT. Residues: CASSLKTGGNTEAFF. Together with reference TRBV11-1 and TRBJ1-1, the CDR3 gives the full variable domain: EAEVAQSPRYKITEKSQAVAFWCDPISGHATLYWYRQILGQGPELLVQFQDESVVDDSQLPKDRFSAERLKGVDSTLKIQPAELGDSAMYLCASSLKTGGNTEAFFGQGTRLTVV.

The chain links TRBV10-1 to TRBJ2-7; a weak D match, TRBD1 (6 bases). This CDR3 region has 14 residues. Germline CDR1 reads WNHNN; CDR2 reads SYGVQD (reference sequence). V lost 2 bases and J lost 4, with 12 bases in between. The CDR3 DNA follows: TGCGCCAGCAGTGAGGACAGGCCAGCTTACGAGCAGTACTTC. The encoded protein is CASSEDRPAYEQYF.

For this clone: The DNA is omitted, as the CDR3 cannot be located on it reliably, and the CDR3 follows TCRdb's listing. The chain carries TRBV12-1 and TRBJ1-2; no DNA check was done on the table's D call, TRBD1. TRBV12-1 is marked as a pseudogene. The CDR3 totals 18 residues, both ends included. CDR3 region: CASSFFGSGTETDYGYTF.

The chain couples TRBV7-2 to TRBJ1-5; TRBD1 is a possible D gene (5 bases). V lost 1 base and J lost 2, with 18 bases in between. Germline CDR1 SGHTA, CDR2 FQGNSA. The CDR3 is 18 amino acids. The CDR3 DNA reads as TGTGCCAGCAGCTTAGGGGGGGTGGAAGGGCCGGGCAATCAGCCCCAGCATTTT. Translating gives CASSLGGVEGPGNQPQHF.

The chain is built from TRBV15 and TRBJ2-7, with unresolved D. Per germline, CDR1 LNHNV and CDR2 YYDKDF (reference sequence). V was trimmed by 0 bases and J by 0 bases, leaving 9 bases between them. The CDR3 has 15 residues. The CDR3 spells CATSREWANSYEQYF. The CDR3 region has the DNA TGTGCCACCAGCAGAGAATGGGCAAACTCCTACGAGCAGTACTTC.

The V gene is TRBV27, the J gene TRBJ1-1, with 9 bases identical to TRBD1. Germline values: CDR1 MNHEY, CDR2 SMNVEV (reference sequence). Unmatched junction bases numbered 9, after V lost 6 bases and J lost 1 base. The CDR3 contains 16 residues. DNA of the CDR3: TGTGCCAGCAGCATCCACTCGACAGGGGGGAACACTGAAGCTTTCTTT. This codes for CASSIHSTGGNTEAFF.

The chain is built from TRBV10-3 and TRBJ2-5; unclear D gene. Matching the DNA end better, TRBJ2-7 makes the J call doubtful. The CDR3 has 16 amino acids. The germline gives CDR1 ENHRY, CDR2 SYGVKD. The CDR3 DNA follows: TGTGCCATCAGTGAGAGCCCGCCGGGTCCGACCTACGAGCAGTACTTC. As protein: CAISESPPGPTYEQYF.

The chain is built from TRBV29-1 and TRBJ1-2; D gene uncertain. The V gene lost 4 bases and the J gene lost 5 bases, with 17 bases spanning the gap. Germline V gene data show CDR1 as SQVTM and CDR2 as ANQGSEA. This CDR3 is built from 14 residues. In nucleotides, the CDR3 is TGCAGCGTTGCCGACGGCAGGCTGAATTATGGCTACACCTTC. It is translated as CSVADGRLNYGYTF.

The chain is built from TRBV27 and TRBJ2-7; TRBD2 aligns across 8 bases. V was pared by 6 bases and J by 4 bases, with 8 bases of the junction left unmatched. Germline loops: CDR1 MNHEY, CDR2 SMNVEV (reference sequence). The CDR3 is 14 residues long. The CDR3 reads CASRHRGGVYEQYF. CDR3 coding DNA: TGTGCCAGCAGACATCGGGGGGGGGTTTACGAGCAGTACTTC.

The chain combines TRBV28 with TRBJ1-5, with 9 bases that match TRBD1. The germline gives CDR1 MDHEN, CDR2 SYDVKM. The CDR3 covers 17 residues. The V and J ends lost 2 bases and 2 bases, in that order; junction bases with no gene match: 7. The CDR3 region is CASSLVNRGHGNQPQHF. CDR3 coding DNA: TGTGCCAGCAGTTTAGTGAACAGGGGGCACGGCAATCAGCCCCAGCATTTT. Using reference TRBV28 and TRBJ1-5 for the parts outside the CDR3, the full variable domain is DVKVTQSSRYLVKRTGEKVFLECVQDMDHENMFWYRQDPGLGLRLIYFSYDVKMKEKGDIPEGYSVSREKKERFSLILESASTNQTSMYLCASSLVNRGHGNQPQHFGDGTRLSIL.

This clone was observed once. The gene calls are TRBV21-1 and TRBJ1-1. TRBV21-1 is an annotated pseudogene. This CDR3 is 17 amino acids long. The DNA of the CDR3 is TGTGCCAGCAGCAATAGACTTCACCTAGAAAGGAGCACTGAAGCTTTCTTT. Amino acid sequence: CASSNRLHLERSTEAFF.

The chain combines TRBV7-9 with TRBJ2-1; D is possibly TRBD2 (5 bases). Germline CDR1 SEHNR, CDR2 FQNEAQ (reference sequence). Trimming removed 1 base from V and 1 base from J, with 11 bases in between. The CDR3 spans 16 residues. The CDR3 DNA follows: TGTGCCAGCAGCTTAGACTCTAGCAGGTCCTACAATGAGCAGTTCTTC. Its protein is CASSLDSSRSYNEQFF.

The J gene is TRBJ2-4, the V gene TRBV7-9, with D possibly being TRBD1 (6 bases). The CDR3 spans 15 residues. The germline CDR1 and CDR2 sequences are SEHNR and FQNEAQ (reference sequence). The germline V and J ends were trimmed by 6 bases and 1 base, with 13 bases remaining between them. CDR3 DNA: TGTGCCAGCAGATCGAACGGACAGGCCAAAAACATTCAGTACTTC. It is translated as CASRSNGQAKNIQYF.

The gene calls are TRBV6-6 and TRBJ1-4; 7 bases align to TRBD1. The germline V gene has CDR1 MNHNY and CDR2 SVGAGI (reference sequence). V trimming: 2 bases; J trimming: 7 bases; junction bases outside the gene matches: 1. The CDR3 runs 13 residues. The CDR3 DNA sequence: TGTGCCAGCAGTTACAGGGGGCGTGAAAAACTGTTTTTT. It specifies CASSYRGREKLFF.

CDR3 region: CASSSDREDEKLFF. DNA of the CDR3: TGTGCCAGCAGCTCCGACAGGGAGGATGAAAAACTGTTTTTT. V and J are TRBV6-5 and TRBJ1-4, with 7 nucleotides matching TRBD1. CDR1 and CDR2 from the germline V gene are MNHEY and SVGAGI. The CDR3 has 14 amino acids. The trim removed 6 bases at V and 6 bases at J, leaving 7 bases unmatched.

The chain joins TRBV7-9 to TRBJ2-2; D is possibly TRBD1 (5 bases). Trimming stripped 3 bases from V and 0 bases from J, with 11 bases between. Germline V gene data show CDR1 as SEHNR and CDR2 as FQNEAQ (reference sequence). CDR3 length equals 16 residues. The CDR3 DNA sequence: TGTGCCAGCAGCTTTAGGGGCAGACCGAACACCGGGGAGCTGTTTTTT. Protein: CASSFRGRPNTGELFF.

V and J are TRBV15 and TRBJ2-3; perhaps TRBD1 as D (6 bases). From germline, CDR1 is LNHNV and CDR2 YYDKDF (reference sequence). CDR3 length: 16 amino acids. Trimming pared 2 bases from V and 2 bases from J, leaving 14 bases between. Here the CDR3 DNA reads TGTGCCACCAGCAGATACCGACAGGAACACACAGATACGCAGTATTTT. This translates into CATSRYRQEHTDTQYF.

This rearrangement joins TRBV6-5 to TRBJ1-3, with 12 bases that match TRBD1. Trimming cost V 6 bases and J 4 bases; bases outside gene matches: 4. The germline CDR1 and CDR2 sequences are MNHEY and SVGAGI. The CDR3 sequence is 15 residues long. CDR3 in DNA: TGTGCCAGCAGCACCGGGACAGGGGGCGGAAACACCATATATTTT. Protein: CASSTGTGGGNTIYF.